The source of this T cell receptor beta chain is a study of cytomegalovirus exposure and HLA in healthy donors. PCR primers comprised 60 Vbeta and 13 Jbeta primers. The protocol was immunoSEQ multiplex PCR, while the TCRdb copy is restricted to in-frame clones and leaves out a portion. Here the sample spans approximately 200,000 clones, 70% to 75% being singletons. CDR3 length equals 13 residues. Looked up from germline, CDR1 is LNHNV and CDR2 is YYDKDF (reference sequence). The V gene end was trimmed by 8 bases and the J gene end by 3 bases; junction bases not matched to a gene: 6. The sequenced material came from PBMCs. This clonotype originated in a man aged 25 to 40 in good health and CMV-seropositive. This sequence joins TRBV15 and TRBJ2-7, with 8 positions matching TRBD2. CDR3 DNA sequence: TGTGCCACCTCGGCCGGGAGGGGCTACGAGCAGTACTTC. Protein product: CATSAGRGYEQYF.